These T cell receptor beta chains were read from a single sample in a study of response to subunit inactivated influenza vaccine. MiXCR, applied by TCRdb to the RT-PCR reads, yields one record per CDR3 protein. Of 550,000 to 650,000 distinct CDR3 sequences in the sample, approximately 12% were seen once. The material was PBMCs from blood, obtained on the day of vaccination. These receptors came from a man over 45 who received an inactivated influenza vaccine. CDR3s include the opening cysteine and the closing phenylalanine or tryptophan. D genes are given only for firm matches. Expanded clones are given a class, and other clones once, few, many or no size at all.

d_call: -; v_call: TRBV3-1; j_call: TRBJ1-1; clone_size: few; cdr3_aa: CASSQVYTEAFF; cdr3_nt: TGTGCCAGCAGCCAAGTTTACACTGAAGCTTTCTTT
d_call: -; v_call: TRBV18; j_call: TRBJ1-1; clone_size: few; cdr3_aa: CASSPLTVMNTEAFF; cdr3_nt: TGTGCCAGCTCACCACTGACAGTTATGAACACTGAAGCTTTCTTT
d_call: TRBD2; v_call: TRBV4-3; j_call: TRBJ2-1; clone_size: -; cdr3_aa: CASSQDGLAGANNEQFF; cdr3_nt: TGCGCCAGCAGCCAAGACGGACTAGCGGGGGCCAACAATGAGCAGTTCTTC
d_call: TRBD2; v_call: TRBV6-1; j_call: TRBJ2-3; clone_size: few; cdr3_aa: CASSMTSGREADTQYF; cdr3_nt: TGTGCCAGCAGTATGACTAGCGGGAGAGAGGCAGATACGCAGTATTTT
d_call: TRBD2; v_call: TRBV11-2; j_call: TRBJ2-2; clone_size: many; cdr3_aa: CASSSRLAGGLIANTGELFF; cdr3_nt: TGTGCCAGCAGCTCAAGACTAGCGGGGGGACTCATCGCGAACACCGGGGAGCTGTTTTTT
d_call: -; v_call: TRBV28; j_call: TRBJ1-5; clone_size: once; cdr3_aa: CASSFRGGWAHQPQHF; cdr3_nt: TGTGCCAGCAGTTTCCGGGGAGGGTGGGCGCATCAGCCCCAGCATTTT
d_call: -; v_call: TRBV19; j_call: TRBJ1-2; clone_size: -; cdr3_aa: CASHNPSSWAGYTF; cdr3_nt: TGTGCCAGTCACAACCCCTCTTCTTGGGCTGGCTACACCTTC
d_call: -; v_call: TRBV7-2; j_call: TRBJ2-7; clone_size: -; cdr3_aa: CASSSLAWSSYEQYF; cdr3_nt: TGTGCCAGCAGCTCACTGGCTTGGAGCTCCTACGAGCAGTACTTC
d_call: -; v_call: TRBV6-5; j_call: TRBJ2-6; clone_size: -; cdr3_aa: CASSYFSRGANVLTF; cdr3_nt: TGTGCCAGCAGTTACTTTTCTCGGGGGGCCAACGTCCTGACTTTC
d_call: TRBD1; v_call: TRBV11-2; j_call: TRBJ2-2; clone_size: few; cdr3_aa: CASSFTGAGGELFF; cdr3_nt: TGTGCCAGCAGCTTCACAGGGGCAGGCGGGGAGCTGTTTTTT
d_call: -; v_call: TRBV6-1; j_call: TRBJ1-1; clone_size: few; cdr3_aa: CASSTTGTAEAFF; cdr3_nt: TGTGCCAGCAGTACGACAGGTACGGCTGAAGCTTTCTTT
d_call: TRBD1; v_call: TRBV30; j_call: TRBJ2-7; clone_size: few; cdr3_aa: CAWSGTGVTSYEQYF; cdr3_nt: TGTGCCTGGAGTGGAACAGGGGTAACCTCCTACGAGCAGTACTTC
d_call: TRBD1; v_call: TRBV12-3/TRBV12-4; j_call: TRBJ1-1; clone_size: few; cdr3_aa: CASLRGQAAILNTEAFF; cdr3_nt: TGTGCCAGCCTTAGAGGACAGGCCGCTATTTTGAACACTGAAGCTTTCTTT
d_call: TRBD1; v_call: TRBV12-3/TRBV12-4; j_call: TRBJ1-1; clone_size: -; cdr3_aa: CASSLRQGAPTEAFF; cdr3_nt: TGTGCCAGCAGTTTAAGGCAGGGGGCGCCGACTGAAGCTTTCTTT
d_call: -; v_call: TRBV7-2; j_call: TRBJ1-1; clone_size: -; cdr3_aa: CTSSPLGMTGTEAFF; cdr3_nt: TGTACCAGCAGCCCCCTGGGAATGACGGGCACTGAAGCTTTCTTT
d_call: -; v_call: TRBV5-6; j_call: TRBJ2-5; clone_size: -; cdr3_aa: CASSLGPLEETQYF; cdr3_nt: TGTGCCAGCAGCTTGGGCCCTTTGGAAGAGACCCAGTACTTC
d_call: -; v_call: TRBV7-2; j_call: TRBJ2-1; clone_size: many; cdr3_aa: CASSFSSSYNEQFF; cdr3_nt: TGTGCCAGCAGCTTCTCGAGCTCCTACAATGAGCAGTTCTTC
d_call: TRBD2; v_call: TRBV6-2/TRBV6-3; j_call: TRBJ2-1; clone_size: few; cdr3_aa: CASNGGTYNEQFF; cdr3_nt: TGTGCCAGCAACGGGGGGACCTACAATGAGCAGTTCTTC
d_call: -; v_call: TRBV29-1; j_call: TRBJ1-2; clone_size: few; cdr3_aa: CSVEATENAMGYTF; cdr3_nt: TGCAGCGTTGAAGCAACAGAAAATGCTATGGGCTACACCTTC
d_call: TRBD1; v_call: TRBV4-3; j_call: TRBJ1-2; clone_size: few; cdr3_aa: CASSQGQGAFNYGYTF; cdr3_nt: TGCGCCAGCAGCCAAGGACAGGGGGCTTTTAACTATGGCTACACCTTC
d_call: -; v_call: TRBV3-1; j_call: TRBJ2-2; clone_size: many; cdr3_aa: CASRRAKNTGELFF; cdr3_nt: TGTGCCAGCAGAAGGGCCAAGAACACCGGGGAGCTGTTTTTT
d_call: -; v_call: TRBV6-5; j_call: TRBJ2-5; clone_size: -; cdr3_aa: CASSYWGGNQETQYF; cdr3_nt: TGTGCCAGCAGTTACTGGGGGGGCAATCAAGAGACCCAGTACTTC
d_call: TRBD2; v_call: TRBV6-1; j_call: TRBJ2-2; clone_size: -; cdr3_aa: CASNRLAGGRGELFF; cdr3_nt: TGTGCCAGCAATCGGCTAGCGGGAGGAAGAGGGGAGCTGTTTTTT
d_call: -; v_call: TRBV15; j_call: TRBJ2-7; clone_size: few; cdr3_aa: CATSRENRGSYEQYF; cdr3_nt: TGTGCCACCAGCAGAGAGAACCGCGGCTCCTACGAGCAGTACTTC
d_call: -; v_call: TRBV6-2/TRBV6-3; j_call: TRBJ2-2; clone_size: -; cdr3_aa: CASSSVENTGELFF; cdr3_nt: TGTGCCAGCAGTTCAGTGGAGAACACCGGGGAGCTGTTTTTT
d_call: TRBD2; v_call: TRBV7-8; j_call: TRBJ2-7; clone_size: -; cdr3_aa: CASSLTTSGYSYEQYF; cdr3_nt: TGTGCCAGCAGCTTAACGACTAGCGGGTACTCCTACGAGCAGTACTTC
d_call: TRBD1; v_call: TRBV14; j_call: TRBJ2-7; clone_size: many; cdr3_aa: CASSQEQGAGEQYF; cdr3_nt: TGTGCCAGCAGCCAAGAGCAGGGGGCGGGGGAGCAGTACTTC
d_call: -; v_call: TRBV9; j_call: TRBJ2-2; clone_size: -; cdr3_aa: CASSVPRAGPVTGELFF; cdr3_nt: TGTGCCAGCAGCGTACCCCGGGCAGGGCCGGTCACCGGGGAGCTGTTTTTT
d_call: -; v_call: TRBV7-9; j_call: TRBJ2-5; clone_size: few; cdr3_aa: CASSLDSVETQYF; cdr3_nt: TGTGCCAGCAGCCTCGACTCTGTAGAGACCCAGTACTTC
d_call: -; v_call: TRBV19; j_call: TRBJ1-3; clone_size: few; cdr3_aa: CASSIRGKRNTIYF; cdr3_nt: TGTGCCAGTAGTATCCGGGGGAAGCGAAACACCATATATTTT
d_call: -; v_call: TRBV4-1; j_call: TRBJ2-1; clone_size: few; cdr3_aa: CASSQVQFPNEQFF; cdr3_nt: TGCGCCAGCAGCCAAGTTCAATTCCCCAATGAGCAGTTCTTC
d_call: -; v_call: TRBV28; j_call: TRBJ2-7; clone_size: few; cdr3_aa: CASSFPSRTYEQYF; cdr3_nt: TGTGCCAGCAGTTTCCCTAGCCGCACCTACGAGCAGTACTTC
d_call: -; v_call: TRBV29-1; j_call: TRBJ2-2; clone_size: -; cdr3_aa: CSVAGENTGELFF; cdr3_nt: TGCAGCGTTGCGGGGGAGAACACCGGGGAGCTGTTTTTT
d_call: TRBD1; v_call: TRBV20-1; j_call: TRBJ1-5; clone_size: few; cdr3_aa: CSASDRGGMGQPQHF; cdr3_nt: TGCAGTGCTTCGGACAGGGGGGGAATGGGGCAGCCCCAGCATTTT
d_call: -; v_call: TRBV7-9; j_call: TRBJ2-3; clone_size: many; cdr3_aa: CASLEDTQYF; cdr3_nt: TGTGCCAGCTTAGAGGATACGCAGTATTTT
d_call: -; v_call: TRBV4-2; j_call: TRBJ2-1; clone_size: few; cdr3_aa: CASSQEAPTQYNEQFF; cdr3_nt: TGTGCCAGCAGCCAAGAGGCACCTACCCAATACAATGAGCAGTTCTTC
d_call: -; v_call: TRBV29-1; j_call: TRBJ2-3; clone_size: -; cdr3_aa: CSVVPDTDTQYF; cdr3_nt: TGCAGCGTTGTACCAGACACAGATACGCAGTATTTT
d_call: TRBD2; v_call: TRBV7-2; j_call: TRBJ2-1; clone_size: few; cdr3_aa: CASSSPTSGGYNEQFF; cdr3_nt: TGTGCCAGCAGCTCCCCGACTAGCGGGGGATACAATGAGCAGTTCTTC
d_call: TRBD1; v_call: TRBV5-1; j_call: TRBJ2-7; clone_size: many; cdr3_aa: CASSYGQVSYEQYF; cdr3_nt: TGCGCCAGCAGCTACGGACAGGTCTCGTACGAGCAGTACTTC
d_call: -; v_call: TRBV27; j_call: TRBJ1-1; clone_size: -; cdr3_aa: CASSLLGLRNTEAFF; cdr3_nt: TGTGCCAGCAGTTTACTAGGGTTAAGGAACACTGAAGCTTTCTTT
d_call: -; v_call: TRBV28; j_call: TRBJ1-1; clone_size: many; cdr3_aa: CASRSGGVGTEAFF; cdr3_nt: TGTGCCAGCAGGTCTGGGGGGGTCGGCACTGAAGCTTTCTTT
d_call: -; v_call: TRBV5-1; j_call: TRBJ2-5; clone_size: few; cdr3_aa: CASSTRQETQYF; cdr3_nt: TGCGCCAGCAGCACCCGACAAGAGACCCAGTACTTC
d_call: TRBD2; v_call: TRBV29-1; j_call: TRBJ2-1; clone_size: -; cdr3_aa: CSVGLASGGSYNEQFF; cdr3_nt: TGCAGCGTTGGCTTGGCTAGCGGGGGCTCCTACAATGAGCAGTTCTTC
d_call: -; v_call: TRBV20-1; j_call: TRBJ2-1; clone_size: -; cdr3_aa: CSGSGHNEQFF; cdr3_nt: TGCAGTGGCTCGGGACACAATGAGCAGTTCTTC
d_call: TRBD1; v_call: TRBV10-2; j_call: TRBJ2-7; clone_size: many; cdr3_aa: CASSITGGRDEQYF; cdr3_nt: TGCGCCAGCAGTATAACAGGGGGTAGGGACGAGCAGTACTTC
d_call: TRBD2; v_call: TRBV20-1; j_call: TRBJ2-1; clone_size: -; cdr3_aa: CSAPTSGGYNEQFF; cdr3_nt: TGCAGTGCTCCGACTAGCGGGGGTTACAATGAGCAGTTCTTC
d_call: -; v_call: TRBV12-3/TRBV12-4; j_call: TRBJ1-6; clone_size: few; cdr3_aa: CASSGRGNSPLHF; cdr3_nt: TGTGCCAGCAGCGGACGGGGAAATTCACCCCTCCACTTT
d_call: -; v_call: TRBV11-2; j_call: TRBJ2-1; clone_size: many; cdr3_aa: CASSLDSYSYNEQFF; cdr3_nt: TGTGCCAGCAGCTTAGACTCTTACTCCTACAATGAGCAGTTCTTC
d_call: -; v_call: TRBV18; j_call: TRBJ2-5; clone_size: -; cdr3_aa: CASHPGVQETQYF; cdr3_nt: TGTGCCAGCCATCCTGGGGTCCAAGAGACCCAGTACTTC
d_call: -; v_call: TRBV5-1; j_call: TRBJ1-1; clone_size: -; cdr3_aa: CASSPFLGTEAFF; cdr3_nt: TGCGCCAGCAGCCCCTTCCTGGGCACTGAAGCTTTCTTT
d_call: -; v_call: TRBV7-2; j_call: TRBJ1-2; clone_size: -; cdr3_aa: CASSQRSGDGYTF; cdr3_nt: TGTGCCAGCAGCCAAAGGTCGGGGGATGGCTACACCTTC
d_call: -; v_call: TRBV5-1; j_call: TRBJ1-4; clone_size: -; cdr3_aa: CASSLSARLEEKLFF; cdr3_nt: TGCGCCAGCAGCTTATCGGCTCGCCTTGAAGAAAAACTGTTTTTT
d_call: -; v_call: TRBV5-1; j_call: TRBJ1-5; clone_size: -; cdr3_aa: CASSPDLSNQPQHF; cdr3_nt: TGCGCCAGCAGTCCGGACTTAAGCAATCAGCCCCAGCATTTT
d_call: -; v_call: TRBV12-3/TRBV12-4; j_call: TRBJ2-5; clone_size: few; cdr3_aa: CASRLDSSGRGTQYF; cdr3_nt: TGTGCCAGCAGACTGGACAGTTCAGGCCGGGGGACCCAGTACTTC
d_call: -; v_call: TRBV5-1; j_call: TRBJ2-1; clone_size: -; cdr3_aa: CASSLGFRGGRLDEQFF; cdr3_nt: TGCGCCAGCAGCTTGGGTTTCCGCGGGGGCCGTCTCGATGAGCAGTTCTTC
d_call: -; v_call: TRBV20-1; j_call: TRBJ2-5; clone_size: few; cdr3_aa: CSAPPTGSGETQYF; cdr3_nt: TGCAGTGCCCCCCCCACGGGGTCCGGAGAGACCCAGTACTTC
d_call: -; v_call: TRBV12-3/TRBV12-4; j_call: TRBJ2-2; clone_size: few; cdr3_aa: CASGRRDTGELFF; cdr3_nt: TGTGCCAGCGGGAGGAGGGACACCGGGGAGCTGTTTTTT
d_call: -; v_call: TRBV6-1; j_call: TRBJ2-5; clone_size: many; cdr3_aa: CASSTISEETQYF; cdr3_nt: TGTGCCAGCAGTACAATCAGTGAAGAGACCCAGTACTTC
d_call: TRBD1; v_call: TRBV7-2; j_call: TRBJ2-3; clone_size: few; cdr3_aa: CASSGGQTRTDTQYF; cdr3_nt: TGTGCCAGCAGCGGGGGACAGACCCGCACAGATACGCAGTATTTT
d_call: -; v_call: TRBV15; j_call: TRBJ2-3; clone_size: many; cdr3_aa: CATSRVGPGYGDTQYF; cdr3_nt: TGTGCCACCAGCAGAGTAGGGCCAGGGTATGGGGATACGCAGTATTTT